This T cell receptor (beta chain) was sequenced in a study of graft-versus-host responses after intestinal transplantation. Across the whole study: Uniformly, recipients were administered anti-thymocyte globulin induction with subsequent tacrolimus and steroids for approximately three years. Study conclusions and caveats: There were GvH clones found in recipient marrow, and some of them appeared first in ileum or blood.

The protocol was immunoSEQ multiplex PCR, while the TCRdb copy is restricted to in-frame clones and leaves out a portion. This table has about 100,000 clones, roughly 84% appearing once. Between the trimmed V and J ends, which lost 4 bases and 0 bases, there was a span of 11 bases. Per germline, CDR1 SGHNT and CDR2 YYREEE (reference sequence). The CDR3 consists of 16 residues. There are a few counts of this clone. What it binds is unknown. Sample: unstimulated CD4+ T cells sorted from spleen or lymph node cells, taken before transplant. The V and J genes are TRBV5-4 and TRBJ2-6; D is perhaps TRBD1 (6 bases). This clonotype originated in a human donor who was the organ donor for an intestinal transplant. Here the CDR3 reads CASSLTGSSGANVLTF. The DNA for the CDR3 is TGTGCCAGCAGCCTAACAGGGAGCTCTGGGGCCAACGTCCTGACTTTC.